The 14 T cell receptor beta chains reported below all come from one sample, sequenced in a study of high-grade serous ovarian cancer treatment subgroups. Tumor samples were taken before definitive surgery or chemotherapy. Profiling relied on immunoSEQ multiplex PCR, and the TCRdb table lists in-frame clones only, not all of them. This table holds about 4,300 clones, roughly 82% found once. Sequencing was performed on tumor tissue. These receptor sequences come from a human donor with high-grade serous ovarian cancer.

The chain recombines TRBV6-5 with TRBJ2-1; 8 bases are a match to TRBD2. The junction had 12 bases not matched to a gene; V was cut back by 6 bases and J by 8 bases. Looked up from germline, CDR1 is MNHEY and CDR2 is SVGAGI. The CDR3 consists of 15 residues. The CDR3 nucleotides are TGTGCCAGCAGATTTCTTAGCGGGGTAACAGATGAGCAGTTCTTC. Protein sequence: CASRFLSGVTDEQFF.

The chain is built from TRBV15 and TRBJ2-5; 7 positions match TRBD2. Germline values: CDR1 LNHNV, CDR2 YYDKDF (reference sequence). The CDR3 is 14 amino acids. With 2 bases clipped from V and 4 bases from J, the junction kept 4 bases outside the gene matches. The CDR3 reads CATSRQREGETQYF. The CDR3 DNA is TGTGCCACCAGCAGACAGCGGGAAGGAGAGACCCAGTACTTC.

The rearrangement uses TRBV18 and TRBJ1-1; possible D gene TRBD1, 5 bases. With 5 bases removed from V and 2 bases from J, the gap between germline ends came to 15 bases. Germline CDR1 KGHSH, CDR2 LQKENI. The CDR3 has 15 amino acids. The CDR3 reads CASSAAGTSNTEAFF. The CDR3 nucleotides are TGTGCCAGCTCAGCCGCGGGGACCTCAAACACTGAAGCTTTCTTT.

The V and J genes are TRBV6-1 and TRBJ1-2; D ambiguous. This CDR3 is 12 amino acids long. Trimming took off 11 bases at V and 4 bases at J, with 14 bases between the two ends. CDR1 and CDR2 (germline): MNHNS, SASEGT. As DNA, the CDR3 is TGTGCCGCCCTGCTCAGATCCTATGGCTACACCTTC. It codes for CAALLRSYGYTF.

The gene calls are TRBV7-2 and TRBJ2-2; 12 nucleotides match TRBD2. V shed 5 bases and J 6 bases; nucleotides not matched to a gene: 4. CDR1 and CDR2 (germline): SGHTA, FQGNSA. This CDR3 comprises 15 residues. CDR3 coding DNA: TGTGCCAGCAGCGGACGGACTAGCGGGGCCGGGGAGCTGTTTTTT. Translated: CASSGRTSGAGELFF.

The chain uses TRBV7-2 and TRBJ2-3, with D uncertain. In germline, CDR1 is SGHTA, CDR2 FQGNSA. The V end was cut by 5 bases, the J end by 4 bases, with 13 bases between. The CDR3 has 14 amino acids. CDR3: CASSPNPGPDTQYF. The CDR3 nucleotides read TGTGCCAGCAGCCCTAACCCTGGCCCAGATACGCAGTATTTT.

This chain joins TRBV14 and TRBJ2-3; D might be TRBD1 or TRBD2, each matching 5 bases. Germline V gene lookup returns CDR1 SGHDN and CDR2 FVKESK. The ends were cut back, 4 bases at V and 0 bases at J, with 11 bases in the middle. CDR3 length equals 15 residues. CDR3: CASSPQAGSTDTQYF. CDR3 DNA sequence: TGTGCCAGCAGCCCACAGGCGGGTAGCACAGATACGCAGTATTTT.

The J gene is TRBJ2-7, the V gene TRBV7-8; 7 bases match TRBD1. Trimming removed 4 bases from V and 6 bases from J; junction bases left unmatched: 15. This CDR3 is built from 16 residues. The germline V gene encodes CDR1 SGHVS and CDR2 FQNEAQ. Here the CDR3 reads CASSSLQGLLEIEQYF. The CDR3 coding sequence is TGTGCCAGCAGCTCTTTACAGGGGCTGTTAGAAATCGAGCAGTACTTC. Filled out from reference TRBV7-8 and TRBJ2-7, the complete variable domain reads GAGVSQSPRYKVAKRGQDVALRCDPISGHVSLFWYQQALGQGPEFLTYFQNEAQLDKSGLPSDRFFAERPEGSVSTLKIQRTQQEDSAVYLCASSSLQGLLEIEQYFGPGTRLTVT.

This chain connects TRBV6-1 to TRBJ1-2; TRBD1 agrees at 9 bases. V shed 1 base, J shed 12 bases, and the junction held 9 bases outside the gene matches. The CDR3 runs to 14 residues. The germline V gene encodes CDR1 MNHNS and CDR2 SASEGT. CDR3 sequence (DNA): TGTGCCAGCAGTGAAGGGCCGGGACAGGGACCGAACACCTTC. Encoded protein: CASSEGPGQGPNTF.

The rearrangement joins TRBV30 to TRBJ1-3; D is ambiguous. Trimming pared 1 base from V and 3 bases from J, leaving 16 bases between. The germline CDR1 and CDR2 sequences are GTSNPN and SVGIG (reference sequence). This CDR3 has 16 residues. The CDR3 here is CAWSAWHTDVGNTIYF. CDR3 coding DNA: TGTGCCTGGAGTGCCTGGCACACGGACGTTGGAAACACCATATATTTT. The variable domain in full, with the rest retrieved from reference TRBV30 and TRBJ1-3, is SQTIHQWPATLVQPVGSPLSLECTVEGTSNPNLYWYRQAAGRGLQLLFYSVGIGQISSEVPQNLSASRPQDRQFILSSKKLLLSDSGFYLCAWSAWHTDVGNTIYFGEGSWLTVV.

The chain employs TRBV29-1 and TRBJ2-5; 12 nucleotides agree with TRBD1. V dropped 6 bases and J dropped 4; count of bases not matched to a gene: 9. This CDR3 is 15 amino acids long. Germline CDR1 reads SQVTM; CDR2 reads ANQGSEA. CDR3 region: CSVPRDRGLGETQYF. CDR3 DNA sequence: TGCAGCGTCCCCAGGGACAGGGGGCTGGGAGAGACCCAGTACTTC.

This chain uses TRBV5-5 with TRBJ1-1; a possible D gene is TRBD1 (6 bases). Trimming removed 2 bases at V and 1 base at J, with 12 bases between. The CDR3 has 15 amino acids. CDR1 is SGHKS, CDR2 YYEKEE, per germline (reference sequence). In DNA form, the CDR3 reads TGTGCCAGCAGCTTTTCAGGGGCGCAGAACACTGAAGCTTTCTTT. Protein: CASSFSGAQNTEAFF.

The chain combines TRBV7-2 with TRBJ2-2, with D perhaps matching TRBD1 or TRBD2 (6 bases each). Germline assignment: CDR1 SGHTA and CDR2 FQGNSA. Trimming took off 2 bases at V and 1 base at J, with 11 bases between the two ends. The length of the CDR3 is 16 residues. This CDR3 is CASSLIGGWNTGELFF. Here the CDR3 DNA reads TGTGCCAGCAGCTTAATCGGGGGCTGGAACACCGGGGAGCTGTTTTTT.

For the CDR3, the DNA is TGTGCCAGCAGTCTACCGGGATTCATGAACACTGAAGCTTTCTTT. It encodes CASSLPGFMNTEAFF. This chain connects TRBV7-9 to TRBJ1-1; no clear D. V lost 6 bases to trimming and J lost 0 bases, with 14 bases between them. In germline, CDR1 is SEHNR, CDR2 FQNEAQ (reference sequence). CDR3 length equals 15 residues. Full variable domain (missing parts from reference TRBV7-9 and TRBJ1-1): DTGVSQNPRHKITKRGQNVTFRCDPISEHNRLYWYRQTLGQGPEFLTYFQNEAQLEKSRLLSDRFSAERPKGSFSTLEIQRTEQGDSAMYLCASSLPGFMNTEAFFGQGTRLTVV.